Many counts were recorded for the clone carrying this TCR beta chain. The antigen is unknown. The sample originates from a study of tumor and adjacent non-tumor tissue in lung cancer. Study overall: Patients comprised about a dozen adenocarcinoma, 2 squamous cell carcinoma and 1 small cell lung cancer. Patients were aged roughly 30 to 76, nine to eleven men and about five women, stage I to III. Samples averaged roughly 4.3 million productive TCRbeta reads each. Whole-study findings and limits: TCR diversity was significantly greater in tumor than normal lung tissue.

RNA was extracted from bulk tissue without any cell sorting. More than 3 cm separated this lung sample from the edge of the tumor. The CDR3 length is 14 residues. With V trimmed by 5 bases and J by 9 bases, 10 bases remained unmatched. Germline values: CDR1 SGHVS, CDR2 FQNEAQ. Three rounds of nested PCR, following a modified ARM-PCR protocol, produced the TCRbeta library. Using its own MiXCR run on the multiplex PCR reads, TCRdb lists one record per CDR3 protein. This table has approximately 120,000 distinct CDR3 sequences, 62% appearing once. Sequencing was done on a sample of distant non-tumor lung tissue. V is TRBV7-8 and J is TRBJ2-1, with 7 bases lining up with TRBD1. This TCR was recovered from a man aged 55-75 years with non-small cell lung cancer. The CDR3 protein is CASSRPTGWGEQFF. The CDR3 nucleotides are TGTGCCAGCAGCCGACCGACAGGGTGGGGTGAGCAGTTCTTC. Drawing the rest from reference TRBV7-8 and TRBJ2-1, the complete variable domain is GAGVSQSPRYKVAKRGQDVALRCDPISGHVSLFWYQQALGQGPEFLTYFQNEAQLDKSGLPSDRFFAERPEGSVSTLKIQRTQQEDSAVYLCASSRPTGWGEQFFGPGTRLTVL.